This is a list of T cell receptor beta chains from one sample in a study of blood T cell repertoires in COVID-19. Some clones are missing from TCRdb's copy, which holds only in-frame ones; the method was immunoSEQ multiplex PCR. The profile shows under 200,000 clones, around 74% of them singletons. The specimen was peripheral blood. Source of these receptors: a woman aged 55-69 years with COVID-19, enrolled during active disease. Each CDR3 is given with its conserved first and last residue. The D gene is left open where the match is weak. Rows give clone size only sometimes, using once, few, many, or a class for an expanded clone.

>TRBV3-1/TRBV3-2|TRBD1|15|-|TRBJ1-2
TGTGCCAGCAGCCGAGAATGGACAGGGTGGTATGGCTACACCTTC
CASSREWTGWYGYTF
>TRBV11-1|-|13|once|TRBJ1-1
TGTGCCAGCACGGGTTCAGCGATCACTGAAGCTTTCTTT
CASTGSAITEAFF
>TRBV28|TRBD2|15|-|TRBJ2-5
TGTGCCAGCAGTTTGCCAGCGGGAGGGGGAGAGACCCAGTACTTC
CASSLPAGGGETQYF
>TRBV6-2/TRBV6-3|-|14|-|TRBJ2-3
TGTGCCAGCAGTTACGCGGGACCCACAGATACGCAGTATTTT
CASSYAGPTDTQYF
>TRBV5-1|TRBD1|17|-|TRBJ1-2
TGCGCCAGCAATTACGACGGGACAGGGGGCGCTAAGGGTGGCTACACCTTC
CASNYDGTGGAKGGYTF
>TRBV30|-|13|-|TRBJ1-1
TGTGCCTGGAGTCTGTGGAGGGACACTGAAGCTTTCTTT
CAWSLWRDTEAFF
>TRBV29-1|TRBD1|17|-|TRBJ1-1
TGCAGCGTTGAAGCTTACCAACAGGACAGGGGGAACACTGAAGCTTTCTTT
CSVEAYQQDRGNTEAFF
>TRBV5-1|TRBD1|16|-|TRBJ1-4
TGCGCCAGCAGCAGAGGGACAGGGGGCATTTATGAAAAACTGTTTTTT
CASSRGTGGIYEKLFF
>TRBV28|TRBD2|15|-|TRBJ2-3
TGTGCCAGCAGTTTATACGGGAGGCCCACAGATACGCAGTATTTT
CASSLYGRPTDTQYF
>TRBV10-3|TRBD2|14|-|TRBJ2-1
TGTGCCATCACTGCTAGCGGGCCGGTACCGGAGCAGTTCTTC
CAITASGPVPEQFF
>TRBV9|TRBD2|16|once|TRBJ2-1
TGTGCCAGCAGCCCGGGACTAGCGGGGGGGCCCAATGAGCAGTTCTTC
CASSPGLAGGPNEQFF
>TRBV7-6|-|14|-|TRBJ2-5
TGTGCCAGCAGCCAGCCTAGCGTAAAAGAGACCCAGTACTTC
CASSQPSVKETQYF
>TRBV6-5|-|15|-|TRBJ1-2
TGTGCCAGCAGCATTAGGAAGGGGACTAACTATGGCTACACCTTC
CASSIRKGTNYGYTF
>TRBV4-2|-|15|once|TRBJ1-1
TGTGCCAGCAGCCAAGGATTGTTTGGGCAGGGAGAAGCTTTCTTT
CASSQGLFGQGEAFF